This TCR beta chain was identified during a study of T cell responses to AZD1222 COVID-19 vaccine. Study observations and caveats: Donors in the cohort were predominantly white British and more often female, and clonal diversity was possibly underestimated.

CDR1 is SGHAT and CDR2 is FQNNGV in the germline V gene. The CDR3 loop spans 13 amino acids. V shed 6 bases, J shed 8 bases, and the junction held 7 bases outside the gene matches. For this clone: The target antigen is unknown.

Measured with immunoSEQ multiplex PCR; TCRdb has only the in-frame clones, and not every one. This sample has about 86,000 clones, with almost 80% found just once. The sequence derives from an adult in good health. Source: peripheral blood, taken on day 0 of AZD1222 vaccination. V usage is TRBV11-2 and J usage is TRBJ2-1, with 7 nucleotides matching TRBD2. DNA of the CDR3: TGTGCCAGCAGACTGGGGGGGGAGCATGAGCAGTTCTTC. Translating gives CASRLGGEHEQFF.